The sequence of this T cell receptor beta chain was determined in a study of shared clonotypes between healthy human individuals. In its sample, this clone was seen a few times. Clones were read by immunoSEQ multiplex PCR, and TCRdb kept only the in-frame ones, dropping some. Of some 530,000 clones in the sample, over 70% were seen once. Extraction of genomic DNA in unsorted samples used roughly 93 million PBMCs. This sequence originates from a woman aged 40 to 49 in good health. Some clones in this sample may be carry-over from other donors' samples. Sequenced material: PBMCs.

The CDR3 protein is CASSGTTGYREKLFF. The CDR3 bases are TGTGCCAGCAGTGGGACGACAGGGTACCGGGAAAAACTGTTTTTT. The chain is built from TRBV2 and TRBJ1-4; 7 nucleotides agree with TRBD1. V was clipped by 4 bases and J by 8 bases; unmatched bases: 10. Germline assignment: CDR1 SNHLY and CDR2 FYNNEI. The CDR3 is 15 residues long.